This passage covers 20 T cell receptor beta chains from one sample sequenced in a study of blood T cell repertoires in COVID-19. TCRdb keeps only in-frame clones here, not all; method: immunoSEQ multiplex PCR. This table has about 430,000 clones, 75% to 90% appearing once. Sequencing was performed on PBMCs or T cells enriched from blood (not recorded which). The origin of the receptors is a man aged 25 to 40 who had recovered from COVID-19.

J is TRBJ2-7 and V is TRBV27; 13 nucleotides line up with TRBD2. Trimming took 6 bases from V and 3 from J; bases not matched to a gene: 8. CDR1 is MNHEY and CDR2 is SMNVEV in the germline V gene (reference sequence). This CDR3 has 16 residues. CDR3 DNA: TGTGCCAGCAGCGCTCACGGACTAGCGGGAGACTACGAGCAGTACTTC. Protein sequence: CASSAHGLAGDYEQYF.

The rearrangement uses TRBV30 and TRBJ1-1; D gene unclear. Germline loops: CDR1 GTSNPN, CDR2 SVGIG (reference sequence). V lost 2 bases and J lost 1, with 14 bases in between. The CDR3 runs to 15 residues. The CDR3 DNA reads TGTGCCTGGAGTACCAAGACAAGCCCGAACACTGAAGCTTTCTTT. Its protein is CAWSTKTSPNTEAFF.

The genes are TRBV11-2 and TRBJ2-1, with D unclear. This CDR3 has 15 amino acids. In germline, CDR1 is SGHAT, CDR2 FQNNGV. V was cut by 6 bases and J by 5 bases, with 17 bases left in between. The DNA of the CDR3 is TGTGCCAGCAGATCGCCTGGTTTCGGAGACAATGAGCAGTTCTTC. Its protein product is CASRSPGFGDNEQFF.

The chain has TRBV29-1 and TRBJ2-2; a possible D gene is TRBD1 (5 bases). The V gene lost 3 bases and the J gene lost 1 base, with 9 bases spanning the gap. This CDR3 contains 14 residues. Germline V gene lookup returns CDR1 SQVTM and CDR2 ANQGSEA. The CDR3 DNA reads as TGCAGCGTTGATACCAGGGAGAACACCGGGGAGCTGTTTTTT. It encodes CSVDTRENTGELFF.

The chain carries TRBV5-1 and TRBJ2-3, with 13 bases lining up with TRBD2. CDR3 length: 17 amino acids. V gave up 4 bases and J gave up 2 bases; unmatched junction bases: 7. CDR1 is SGHRS and CDR2 is YFSETQ in the germline V gene. The CDR3 DNA sequence: TGCGCCAGCAGCACCGGGACTAGCGGGATGGTCACAGATACGCAGTATTTT. This encodes CASSTGTSGMVTDTQYF.

The sample holds one count of this clone. V gene TRBV27 combines with J gene TRBJ1-1; the D is unclear. This CDR3 spans 14 amino acids. The germline V gene has CDR1 MNHEY and CDR2 SMNVEV (reference sequence). V dropped 2 bases and J dropped 3 bases, with 10 bases sitting between them. CDR3 region: CASSLLQKDTEAFF. In nucleotides, the CDR3 is TGTGCCAGCAGTTTACTACAGAAGGACACTGAAGCTTTCTTT.

The chain combines TRBV2 with TRBJ1-5; D remains unclear. The CDR3 runs 14 residues. Between the trimmed V and J ends, which lost 5 bases and 6 bases, there was a span of 14 bases. Germline V CDR1 and CDR2: SNHLY, FYNNEI. CDR3 protein: CASSTYPPGQPQHF. For the CDR3, the DNA is TGTGCCAGCAGTACCTATCCCCCCGGTCAGCCCCAGCATTTT.

The rearrangement links TRBV5-4 to TRBJ2-2; 9 bases match TRBD2. Germline V gene data show CDR1 as SGHNT and CDR2 as YYREEE (reference sequence). CDR3 size: 15 residues. V lost 4 bases and J lost 3; bases outside the gene matches: 4. The CDR3: CASSLAGLHTGELFF. The CDR3 nucleotides are TGTGCCAGCAGCCTAGCGGGACTCCACACCGGGGAGCTGTTTTTT. The full variable domain, rest sourced from reference TRBV5-4 and TRBJ2-2, is ETGVTQSPTHLIKTRGQQVTLRCSSQSGHNTVSWYQQALGQGPQFIFQYYREEENGRGNFPPRFSGLQFPNYSSELNVNALELDDSALYLCASSLAGLHTGELFFGEGSRLTVL.

The chain combines TRBV10-1 with TRBJ1-2; TRBD1 matches 9 bases. The CDR3 consists of 13 residues. The germline V gene encodes CDR1 WNHNN and CDR2 SYGVQD (reference sequence). The V and J ends lost 2 bases and 7 bases, in that order; junction bases with no gene match: 2. CDR3 DNA sequence: TGCGCCAGCAGTGAGGCGACAGGGGGTGGCTACACCTTC. Translated: CASSEATGGGYTF.

This sequence joins TRBV28 and TRBJ2-3; perhaps TRBD1 as D (6 bases). Trimming left V 7 bases short and J 2 bases short, with 13 bases between. The CDR3 spans 14 residues. CDR1 and CDR2 from the germline V gene are MDHEN and SYDVKM. Here the CDR3 DNA reads TGTGCCAGCAAGAGGACAGAGCCCACAGATACGCAGTATTTT. It is translated as CASKRTEPTDTQYF.

This sequence joins TRBV19 and TRBJ2-5; 11 bases map to TRBD2. The CDR3 is 14 residues long. V trimming: 5 bases; J trimming: 5 bases; junction bases outside the gene matches: 4. Germline V CDR1 and CDR2: LNHDA, SQIVND (reference sequence). The CDR3 here is CASSPGTSGETQYF. The CDR3 nucleotides read TGTGCCAGTAGTCCCGGGACTAGCGGTGAGACCCAGTACTTC. The variable domain in full, completed from reference TRBV19 and TRBJ2-5, reads DGGITQSPKYLFRKEGQNVTLSCEQNLNHDAMYWYRQDPGQGLRLIYYSQIVNDFQKGDIAEGYSVSREKKESFPLTVTSAQKNPTAFYLCASSPGTSGETQYFGPGTRLLVL.

In its sample, this clone was seen a few times. This chain links TRBV4-2 with TRBJ2-1, with a weak D call TRBD2 (6 bases). The ends were cut back, 5 bases at V and 9 bases at J, with 14 bases in the middle. CDR3 length: 13 amino acids. CDR1 and CDR2 (germline): LGHNA, YNFKEQ. The CDR3 here is CASSTGLRIEQFF. The CDR3 DNA follows: TGTGCCAGCAGCACGGGACTGAGGATTGAGCAGTTCTTC.

J is TRBJ2-3 and V is TRBV27; the match to TRBD2 covers 8 bases. Looked up from germline, CDR1 is MNHEY and CDR2 is SMNVEV (reference sequence). V lost 5 bases and J lost 8; bases outside the gene matches: 12. This CDR3 is 15 amino acids long. The CDR3 region is CASSLGAGDIGTQYF. The CDR3 DNA reads as TGTGCCAGCAGTCTAGGAGCGGGAGATATCGGTACGCAGTATTTT.

The genes are TRBV28 and TRBJ1-1; D remains unclear. Per the germline V gene, CDR1 is MDHEN and CDR2 is SYDVKM. V was shortened by 6 bases and J by 11 bases, with 13 bases between the two germline ends. The CDR3 totals 11 residues. CDR3 sequence: CASRSGISAFF. The CDR3 DNA reads TGTGCCAGCAGGAGTGGTATATCGGCTTTCTTT.

The V call is TRBV10-2, the J call TRBJ2-7, with D perhaps matching TRBD1 (5 bases). The CDR3 length is 13 residues. Germline CDR1 reads WSHSY; CDR2 reads SAAADI. V lost 4 bases and J lost 6, with 13 bases in between. The CDR3 DNA is TGCGCCAGCAGTGGATCAGGGCTCGCCGAGCAGTACTTC. Translating it yields CASSGSGLAEQYF.

V is TRBV25-1 and J is TRBJ1-6; 8 positions agree with TRBD1. This CDR3 has 13 amino acids. The germline CDR1 and CDR2 sequences are MGHDK and SYGVNS. The V gene end was trimmed by 6 bases and the J gene end by 9 bases; junction bases not matched to a gene: 4. The CDR3 bases are TGTGCCAGCAGCAAAACAGGGGGTTCACCCCTCCACTTT. Its translation: CASSKTGGSPLHF.

In this sample, this clone turned up many times. V usage is TRBV2 and J usage is TRBJ2-1, with TRBD2 matching 11 bases. With 11 bases clipped from V and 0 bases from J, the junction kept 3 bases outside the gene matches. The CDR3 length is 14 residues. Germline CDR1 and CDR2: SNHLY and FYNNEI. CDR3 sequence (DNA): TGTGCCGGGACTAGCGGAAACTCCTACAATGAGCAGTTCTTC. Translation gives CAGTSGNSYNEQFF.

This clone was detected only once. The chain couples TRBV29-1 to TRBJ2-7; tentatively, D is TRBD2 (7 bases). CDR3 length: 14 amino acids. Trimming pared 4 bases from V and 5 bases from J, leaving 18 bases between. Germline V gene sequence: CDR1 SQVTM, CDR2 ANQGSEA. CDR3 coding DNA: TGCAGCGTTGGATGGTTGGGGGGGGCCGACGAGCAGTACTTC. It translates to CSVGWLGGADEQYF.

The chain joins TRBV3-1 (or the pseudogene TRBV3-2) to TRBJ2-1, with 9 bases identical to TRBD2. The CDR3 has 13 amino acids. The J segment lost 13 bases and the V segment lost 4 bases, leaving 8 bases of the junction unmatched. Germline CDR1 LGHDT, CDR2 YNNKEL (reference sequence). This CDR3 reads CASSPRGGAAQFF. The DNA of the CDR3 is TGTGCCAGCAGCCCGCGGGGGGGGGCGGCACAGTTCTTC.

Of note for this clone: Other DNA sequences within the sample encode an identical CDR3. The V gene is TRBV3-1 (or the pseudogene TRBV3-2), the J gene TRBJ2-2; D gene uncertain. Trimming shortened V by 1 base and J by 1 base, and 4 bases separated the two germline ends. This CDR3 has 14 amino acids. Germline CDR1 and CDR2: LGHDT and YNNKEL (reference sequence). The CDR3 is CASSQGGNTGELFF. CDR3 bases: TGTGCCAGCAGCCAAGGCGGGAACACCGGGGAGCTGTTTTTT.